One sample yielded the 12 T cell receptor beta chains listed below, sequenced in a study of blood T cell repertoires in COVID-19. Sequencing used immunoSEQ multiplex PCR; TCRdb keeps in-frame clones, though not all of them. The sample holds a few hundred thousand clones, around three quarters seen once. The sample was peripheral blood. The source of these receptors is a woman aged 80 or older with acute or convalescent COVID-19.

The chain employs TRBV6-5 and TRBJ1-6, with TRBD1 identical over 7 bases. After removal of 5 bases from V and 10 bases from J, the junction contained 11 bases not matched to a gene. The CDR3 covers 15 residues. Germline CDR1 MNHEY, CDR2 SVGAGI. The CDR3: CASSILTGDQSPLHF. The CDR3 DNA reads TGTGCCAGCAGTATCCTAACAGGGGACCAGTCACCCCTCCACTTT.

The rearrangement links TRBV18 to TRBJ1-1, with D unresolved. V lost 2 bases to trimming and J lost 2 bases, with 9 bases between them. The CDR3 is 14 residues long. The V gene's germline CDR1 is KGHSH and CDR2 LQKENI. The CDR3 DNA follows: TGTGCCAGCTCACCAGTCGGAGCAAACACTGAAGCTTTCTTT. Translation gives CASSPVGANTEAFF.

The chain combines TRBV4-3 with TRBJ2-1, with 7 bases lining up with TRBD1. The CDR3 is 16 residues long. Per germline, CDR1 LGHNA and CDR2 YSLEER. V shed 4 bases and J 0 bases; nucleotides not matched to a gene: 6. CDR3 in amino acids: CASSPGTESSYNEQFF. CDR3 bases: TGCGCCAGCAGCCCCGGGACAGAAAGCTCCTACAATGAGCAGTTCTTC.

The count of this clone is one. CDR3 loop: CASSFGLAGGWGTDTQYF. CDR3 coding DNA: TGTGCCAGCAGCTTTGGACTAGCGGGGGGCTGGGGCACAGATACGCAGTATTTT. This chain links TRBV7-2 with TRBJ2-3; TRBD2 matches 14 bases. The CDR3 runs to 18 residues. Per germline, CDR1 SGHTA and CDR2 FQGNSA. J was trimmed by 1 base and V by 3 bases; bases with no gene match: 6.

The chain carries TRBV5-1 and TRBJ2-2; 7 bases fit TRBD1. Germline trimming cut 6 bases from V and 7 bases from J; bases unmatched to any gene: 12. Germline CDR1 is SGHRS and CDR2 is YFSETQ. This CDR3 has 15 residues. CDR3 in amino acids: CASTYRGQSNGELFF. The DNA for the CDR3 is TGCGCCAGCACCTACCGGGGACAGTCAAACGGGGAGCTGTTTTTT.

CDR3 coding DNA: TGTGCCAGCAGTGGTGGGGGGGCAGCCAAAAACATTCAGTACTTC. Protein sequence: CASSGGGAAKNIQYF. The chain carries TRBV2 and TRBJ2-4; the D gene is possibly TRBD2 (7 bases). V gave up 4 bases and J gave up 0 bases, with 10 bases separating them. The germline gives CDR1 SNHLY, CDR2 FYNNEI. The CDR3 consists of 15 residues.

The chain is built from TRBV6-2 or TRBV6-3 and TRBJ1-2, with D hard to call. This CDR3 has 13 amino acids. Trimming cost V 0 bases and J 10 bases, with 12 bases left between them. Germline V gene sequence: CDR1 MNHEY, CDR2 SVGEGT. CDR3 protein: CASSYSTRLLYTF. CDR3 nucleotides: TGTGCCAGCAGTTACTCGACGAGGCTCCTCTACACCTTC.

The CDR3 region is CANTFGGENTEAFF. The DNA of the CDR3 is TGTGCCAACACCTTCGGGGGGGAGAACACTGAAGCTTTCTTT. The chain couples TRBV2 to TRBJ1-1; D perhaps matches TRBD1 (5 bases). The germline V and J ends were trimmed by 10 bases and 1 base, with 16 bases remaining between them. Germline CDR1 and CDR2: SNHLY and FYNNEI. The CDR3 runs 14 residues.

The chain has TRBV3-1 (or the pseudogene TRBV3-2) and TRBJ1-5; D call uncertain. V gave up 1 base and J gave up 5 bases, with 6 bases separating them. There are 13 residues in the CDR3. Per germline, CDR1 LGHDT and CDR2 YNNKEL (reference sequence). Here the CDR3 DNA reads TGTGCCAGCAGCCAAGGCCGGTATCAGCCCCAGCATTTT. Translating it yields CASSQGRYQPQHF.

This CDR3 reads CASSLLVSGANVLTF. For the CDR3, the DNA is TGTGCCAGCAGCCTCCTCGTGAGTGGGGCCAACGTCCTGACTTTC. V and J are TRBV7-2 and TRBJ2-6; the D is unclear. V was clipped by 5 bases and J by 3 bases, with 11 bases between them. Germline assignment: CDR1 SGHTA and CDR2 FQGNSA. The CDR3 loop spans 15 amino acids.

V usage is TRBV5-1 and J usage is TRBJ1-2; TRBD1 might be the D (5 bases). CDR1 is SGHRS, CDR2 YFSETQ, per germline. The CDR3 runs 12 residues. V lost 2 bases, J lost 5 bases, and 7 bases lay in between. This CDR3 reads CASSFTGYGYTF. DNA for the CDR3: TGCGCCAGCAGCTTTACAGGTTATGGCTACACCTTC. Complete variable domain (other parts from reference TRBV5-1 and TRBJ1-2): KAGVTQTPRYLIKTRGQQVTLSCSPISGHRSVSWYQQTPGQGLQFLFEYFSETQRNKGNFPGRFSGRQFSNSRSEMNVSTLELGDSALYLCASSFTGYGYTFGSGTRLTVV.

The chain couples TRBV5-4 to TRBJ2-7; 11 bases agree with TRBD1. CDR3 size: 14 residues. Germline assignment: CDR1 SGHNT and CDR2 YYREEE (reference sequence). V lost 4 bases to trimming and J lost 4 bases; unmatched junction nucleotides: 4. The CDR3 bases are TGTGCCAGCAGCGTCCGGGACAGGGGGTACGAGCAGTACTTC. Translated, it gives CASSVRDRGYEQYF.